Following are 26 T cell receptor beta chains from one sample sequenced in a study of blood T cell repertoires in COVID-19. The protocol was immunoSEQ multiplex PCR, while the TCRdb copy is restricted to in-frame clones and leaves out a portion. This sample yields hundreds of thousands of clones, of which 80% to 90% are seen a single time; approximately 3.7% belongs to the top ten. The sample taken for sequencing was PBMCs or T cells enriched from blood (not recorded which). The source of these receptors is a woman aged 25 to 45 who had recovered from COVID-19.

This clone has a handful of counts. J is TRBJ1-2 and V is TRBV30; no clear D. Germline CDR1 reads GTSNPN; CDR2 reads SVGIG (reference sequence). Trimming left V 4 bases short and J 8 bases short, with 14 bases between. The CDR3 runs to 12 residues. CDR3: CAWKVQLGGYTF. The CDR3 nucleotides are TGTGCCTGGAAGGTACAGCTTGGCGGCTACACCTTC.

The CDR3 spells CASSELGGTEAFF. CDR3 coding DNA: TGTGCCAGCAGTGAATTGGGGGGCACTGAAGCTTTCTTT. The chain employs TRBV6-1 and TRBJ1-1; tentatively, D is TRBD1 (5 bases). Germline CDR1 is MNHNS and CDR2 is SASEGT. Trimming cost V 2 bases and J 4 bases, with 8 bases left between them. The CDR3 is 13 residues long.

The chain joins TRBV2 to TRBJ1-5; 10 bases align to TRBD1. This CDR3 has 15 residues. CDR1 is SNHLY and CDR2 is FYNNEI in the germline V gene. V shed 10 bases and J 8 bases; nucleotides not matched to a gene: 14. CDR3 nucleotides: TGTGCCACGACTCTGGGACAGGGGATCCCCGAGCCCCAGCATTTT. Its translation is CATTLGQGIPEPQHF.

The chain joins TRBV6-4 to TRBJ1-2, with 7 bases aligning to TRBD1. The CDR3 is 15 amino acids. V lost 5 bases to trimming and J lost 4 bases; unmatched junction nucleotides: 10. From germline, CDR1 is MRHNA and CDR2 SNTAGT. The CDR3 DNA sequence: TGTGCCAGCAGTCCCGGGATCGGGACAGCCTATGGCTACACCTTC. Translated: CASSPGIGTAYGYTF.

The CDR3 sequence: CSVAGRTTSTDTQYF. The CDR3 DNA reads as TGCAGCGTTGCGGGCAGGACAACTAGCACAGATACGCAGTATTTT. The chain employs TRBV29-1 and TRBJ2-3; a weak D match, TRBD1 (5 bases). This CDR3 has 15 residues. From germline, CDR1 is SQVTM and CDR2 ANQGSEA. Trimming removed 4 bases from V and 0 bases from J, with 14 bases in between.

The gene calls are TRBV6-1 and TRBJ1-1, with D unclear. This CDR3 contains 15 residues. Trimming took 0 bases from V and 4 from J, leaving 12 bases between them. CDR1 and CDR2 (germline): MNHNS, SASEGT. DNA for the CDR3: TGTGCCAGCAGTGAAGCGCTACTTTCTGGCACTGAAGCTTTCTTT. Protein: CASSEALLSGTEAFF.

The chain carries TRBV4-2 and TRBJ1-3, with D maybe TRBD1 (5 bases). The ends were cut back, 0 bases at V and 0 bases at J, with 9 bases in the middle. This CDR3 is 16 amino acids long. Germline V lookup: CDR1 LGHNA, CDR2 YNFKEQ. CDR3 in DNA: TGTGCCAGCAGCCAAGACGACAGACGCTCTGGAAACACCATATATTTT. Translated, it gives CASSQDDRRSGNTIYF.

The chain links TRBV6-5 to TRBJ2-7, with TRBD1 as a possible D gene (5 bases). CDR1 is MNHEY, CDR2 SVGAGI, per germline. This CDR3 has 12 residues. Trimming removed 6 bases at V and 2 bases at J, with 8 bases between. In DNA, the CDR3 is TGTGCCAGCAGAGGGGATACCTACGAGCAGTACTTC. Protein: CASRGDTYEQYF.

J is TRBJ1-3 and V is TRBV5-8, with no clear D. V shed 0 bases and J shed 0 bases, with 10 bases lying between them. CDR3 size: 16 residues. Germline-derived CDR1 and CDR2 are SGHTS and YDEGEE. The CDR3 nucleotides are TGTGCCAGCAGCTTGGTAGTCGTCCACTCTGGAAACACCATATATTTT. It translates to CASSLVVVHSGNTIYF.

The V gene is TRBV5-5, the J gene TRBJ2-5; 13 bases map to TRBD2. Trimming removed 4 bases from V and 2 bases from J; junction bases left unmatched: 2. Germline V gene lookup returns CDR1 SGHKS and CDR2 YYEKEE (reference sequence). The CDR3 covers 15 residues. CDR3 DNA: TGTGCCAGCAGCCAGGGACTAGCGGGACAAGAGACCCAGTACTTC. Encoded protein: CASSQGLAGQETQYF.

The V call is TRBV28, the J call TRBJ1-1; maybe TRBD1 (6 bases). The CDR3 is 19 amino acids. CDR1 is MDHEN, CDR2 SYDVKM, per germline. The V and J ends lost 1 base and 5 bases respectively, with 26 bases between them. CDR3 loop: CASSLYRAPWGGERTEAFF. The CDR3 bases are TGTGCCAGCAGTTTATATAGGGCTCCTTGGGGGGGCGAGAGGACTGAAGCTTTCTTT.

The chain recombines TRBV7-3 with TRBJ1-1; perhaps TRBD1 as D (6 bases). This CDR3 has 14 amino acids. V shed 2 bases and J shed 3 bases, with 10 bases lying between them. The germline CDR1 and CDR2 sequences are SGHTA and FQGTGA. DNA for the CDR3: TGTGCCAGCAGCTTATGGACAGTTGACACTGAAGCTTTCTTT. This gives the protein CASSLWTVDTEAFF.

The rearrangement links TRBV11-3 to TRBJ1-3; no definite D call. Germline V gives CDR1 SGHNT, CDR2 YENEEA. Trimming shortened V by 1 base and J by 0 bases, and 16 bases separated the two germline ends. The CDR3 is 18 residues long. CDR3 loop: CASSLVCSRTSSGNTIYF. CDR3 in DNA: TGTGCCAGCAGCTTAGTTTGTTCTCGGACTTCCTCTGGAAACACCATATATTTT.

This chain links TRBV6-6 with TRBJ2-1; 12 bases are a match to TRBD1. CDR1 is MNHNY, CDR2 SVGAGI, per germline (reference sequence). CDR3 length equals 14 residues. After removal of 6 bases from V and 10 bases from J, the junction contained 7 bases not matched to a gene. The CDR3 here is CASRQGTGGNEQFF. The CDR3 nucleotides read TGTGCCAGCAGGCAGGGGACAGGGGGCAACGAGCAGTTCTTC.

The chain uses TRBV12-3 or TRBV12-4 and TRBJ1-2, with 7 bases aligning to TRBD1. The CDR3 totals 13 residues. J lost 2 bases, V lost 4 bases, and 1 base had no gene match. The CDR3 DNA sequence: TGTGCCAGCAGTTCACAGGGGAACTATGGCTACACCTTC. Translation: CASSSQGNYGYTF.

The chain employs TRBV11-3 and TRBJ1-6; D may be TRBD1 (5 bases). The CDR3 loop spans 13 amino acids. CDR1 is SGHNT and CDR2 is YENEEA in the germline V gene. V lost 8 bases to trimming and J lost 8 bases, with 13 bases between them. CDR3 in DNA: TGTGCCAGCTCAAAGGGGCGCGATTCACCCCTCCACTTT. Encoded protein: CASSKGRDSPLHF.

The V and J genes are TRBV5-4 and TRBJ2-1, with D hard to call. The CDR3 is made up of 11 amino acids. CDR1 and CDR2 from the germline V gene are SGHNT and YYREEE (reference sequence). Trimming took 2 bases from V and 6 from J, leaving 3 bases between them. CDR3 DNA sequence: TGTGCCAGCAGCTTTCGCAATGAGCAGTTCTTC. Amino acid sequence: CASSFRNEQFF.

V usage is TRBV19 and J usage is TRBJ1-2, with 12 bases that match TRBD1. The J segment lost 4 bases and the V segment lost 4 bases, leaving 7 bases of the junction unmatched. CDR1 is LNHDA, CDR2 SQIVND, per germline (reference sequence). The CDR3 covers 16 residues. This CDR3 is CASSRPGQGAGYGYTF. The CDR3 region has the DNA TGTGCCAGTAGTAGGCCGGGACAGGGGGCTGGCTATGGCTACACCTTC.

The chain employs TRBV24-1 and TRBJ2-1; weak D call: TRBD1 (6 bases). Trimming took 3 bases from V and 7 from J, leaving 12 bases between them. The CDR3 is 14 amino acids. Germline V gives CDR1 KGHDR, CDR2 SFDVKD. Here the CDR3 DNA reads TGTGCCACCAGTGATCCCGGACAGCAAAATGAGCAGTTCTTC. Translated: CATSDPGQQNEQFF.

The rearrangement joins TRBV10-3 to TRBJ1-2, with D possibly being TRBD1 (6 bases). The CDR3 consists of 15 residues. CDR1 and CDR2 (germline): ENHRY, SYGVKD. The germline V and J ends were trimmed by 4 bases and 6 bases, with 18 bases remaining between them. This CDR3 reads CAISAQAGARDGYTF. The CDR3, as DNA: TGTGCCATCAGTGCACAGGCAGGGGCGAGGGATGGCTACACCTTC.

The V and J genes are TRBV19 and TRBJ1-5; possibly TRBD1 for D (5 bases). CDR1 and CDR2 (germline): LNHDA, SQIVND (reference sequence). This CDR3 contains 17 residues. The V end lost 5 bases, the J end lost 4 bases, and 21 bases lay between the germline ends. The CDR3: CASSLRKRGTGNQPQHF. The CDR3 nucleotides are TGTGCCAGTAGTCTCCGAAAACGGGGGACTGGGAATCAGCCCCAGCATTTT.

This clone was detected many times. The chain is built from TRBV11-3 and TRBJ2-3; 10 nucleotides line up with TRBD2. CDR1 is SGHNT and CDR2 is YENEEA in the germline V gene. The CDR3 length is 14 residues. V shed 5 bases, J shed 5 bases, and the junction held 4 bases outside the gene matches. The chain's CDR3 is CASSLAGVVDTQYF. The CDR3 nucleotides are TGTGCCAGCAGCCTAGCGGGAGTAGTAGATACGCAGTATTTT. The full variable domain, rest sourced from reference TRBV11-3 and TRBJ2-3, is EAGVVQSPRYKIIEKKQPVAFWCNPISGHNTLYWYLQNLGQGPELLIRYENEEAVDDSQLPKDRFSAERLKGVDSTLKIQPAELGDSAVYLCASSLAGVVDTQYFGPGTRLTVL.

This rearrangement joins TRBV4-1 to TRBJ1-6, with TRBD1 matching 8 bases. The CDR3 loop spans 16 amino acids. Germline V gives CDR1 MGHRA, CDR2 YSYEKL. V dropped 0 bases and J dropped 10; count of bases not matched to a gene: 8. The CDR3 spells CASSQEQGAWVSPLHF. The CDR3 nucleotides are TGCGCCAGCAGCCAAGAGCAGGGGGCCTGGGTATCACCCCTCCACTTT.

The chain combines TRBV5-1 with TRBJ2-1, with 10 positions matching TRBD2. Losses at the gene ends were 2 bases for V and 7 bases for J; bases not matched to a gene: 12. Looked up from germline, CDR1 is SGHRS and CDR2 is YFSETQ. CDR3 size: 17 residues. The DNA of the CDR3 is TGCGCCAGCAGCTTTGACCTCTCTAGCGGGAGAACGAATGAGCAGTTCTTC. It is translated as CASSFDLSSGRTNEQFF.

The chain is built from TRBV30 and TRBJ1-2; D uncertain. Germline assignment: CDR1 GTSNPN and CDR2 SVGIG (reference sequence). The CDR3 covers 13 residues. V was pared by 2 bases and J by 1 base, with 8 bases between. The CDR3 sequence: CAWSSGFNYGYTF. CDR3 nucleotide sequence: TGTGCCTGGAGTTCAGGTTTTAACTATGGCTACACCTTC.

V usage is TRBV4-2 and J usage is TRBJ1-1; D is perhaps TRBD1 (5 bases). V was pared by 3 bases and J by 2 bases, with 13 bases between. The germline V gene encodes CDR1 LGHNA and CDR2 YNFKEQ. The CDR3 is 15 amino acids. CDR3 bases: TGTGCCAGCAGCCATGAGATAACAGGAAACACTGAAGCTTTCTTT. Residues: CASSHEITGNTEAFF.